One and the same sample provided the 23 T cell receptor beta chains below, sequenced in a study of Ad26.COV2.S vaccination and SARS-CoV-2 variants. Described treatment: 19 received Ad26.COV2.S at low or high dose, single or two shots; roughly five received placebo; per-sample allocation not given. Sampling was performed 63 days after the first vaccine or placebo injection. TCRdb keeps only in-frame clones here, not all; method: immunoSEQ multiplex PCR. This table holds approximately 480,000 clones, around 90% found once. The source was peripheral blood, collected in a trial of Ad26.COV2.S vaccine versus placebo. Receptors were obtained from a person aged 18 to 65 who received the Ad26.COV2.S COVID-19 vaccine or a placebo.

The chain combines TRBV27 with TRBJ2-1; 13 bases agree with TRBD2. Germline CDR1 and CDR2: MNHEY and SMNVEV (reference sequence). V lost 6 bases and J lost 3; bases outside the gene matches: 2. This CDR3 has 15 amino acids. The chain's CDR3 is CASRRLAGGYNEQFF. DNA of the CDR3: TGTGCCAGCAGAAGACTAGCGGGAGGCTACAATGAGCAGTTCTTC.

As DNA, the CDR3 is TGTGCCAGCAGCTCTCTAGCGCGGAACACCGGGGAGCTGTTTTTT. Translated: CASSSLARNTGELFF. V usage is TRBV7-6 and J usage is TRBJ2-2; D is possibly TRBD2 (6 bases). Germline CDR1 and CDR2: SGHVS and FNYEAQ. The CDR3 has 15 residues. Trimming pared 4 bases from V and 1 base from J, leaving 10 bases between.

This clone was observed once. The chain has TRBV5-6 and TRBJ2-7, with D hard to call. The V end lost 4 bases, the J end lost 12 bases, and 20 bases lay between the germline ends. This CDR3 is built from 13 residues. Per germline, CDR1 SGHDT and CDR2 YYEEEE. CDR3: CASSTQDPIMWYF. DNA for the CDR3: TGTGCCAGCAGCACGCAGGATCCCATTATGTGGTACTTC.

The CDR3 spells CASSTQGTGYTF. The CDR3 DNA reads as TGTGCCAGCAGCACTCAGGGTACTGGCTACACCTTC. The V call is TRBV27, the J call TRBJ1-2, with D tentatively TRBD1 (5 bases). Trimming pared 6 bases from V and 7 bases from J, leaving 12 bases between. Germline CDR1 reads MNHEY; CDR2 reads SMNVEV (reference sequence). This CDR3 has 12 residues.

The gene calls are TRBV9 and TRBJ1-3; possibly TRBD1 for D (5 bases). The CDR3 spans 14 residues. Trimming removed 5 bases from V and 2 bases from J, with 11 bases in between. CDR1 SGDLS and CDR2 YYNGEE come from the germline V gene. The chain's CDR3 is CASRGEAPGNTIYF. The CDR3 region has the DNA TGTGCCAGCAGAGGGGAGGCTCCTGGAAACACCATATATTTT.

The chain links TRBV14 to TRBJ2-1, with TRBD2 matching 7 bases. CDR3 length: 13 residues. J lost 4 bases, V lost 4 bases, and 1 base had no gene match. Per the germline V gene, CDR1 is SGHDN and CDR2 is FVKESK. The CDR3: CASSPAGYNEQFF. In DNA form, the CDR3 reads TGTGCCAGCAGCCCAGCGGGGTACAATGAGCAGTTCTTC.

This clone has just one count. V gene TRBV11-3 combines with J gene TRBJ1-5; 8 bases match TRBD1. Trimming took 1 base from V and 7 from J; bases not matched to a gene: 12. This CDR3 is built from 17 residues. Germline V gene lookup returns CDR1 SGHNT and CDR2 YENEEA. The CDR3 nucleotides read TGTGCCAGCAGCTTAGCCCCCCCGTCAGGGGGCGACCAGCCCCAGCATTTT. This translates into CASSLAPPSGGDQPQHF.

The J gene is TRBJ2-7, the V gene TRBV19, with TRBD1 matching 7 bases. The germline V gene has CDR1 LNHDA and CDR2 SQIVND (reference sequence). CDR3 length: 14 residues. The V segment lost 5 bases and the J segment 4 bases; nucleotides outside the gene matches: 8. Written as DNA, the CDR3 is TGTGCCAGTAGTTTACAGGGGAAAGAATACGAGCAGTACTTC. Protein: CASSLQGKEYEQYF. The entire variable domain, with the rest obtained from reference TRBV19 and TRBJ2-7, is as follows: DGGITQSPKYLFRKEGQNVTLSCEQNLNHDAMYWYRQDPGQGLRLIYYSQIVNDFQKGDIAEGYSVSREKKESFPLTVTSAQKNPTAFYLCASSLQGKEYEQYFGPGTRLTVT.

The chain links TRBV27 to TRBJ2-2; no reliable D call. The CDR3 loop spans 13 amino acids. Trimming removed 11 bases at V and 1 base at J, with 11 bases between. Germline V gene data show CDR1 as MNHEY and CDR2 as SMNVEV (reference sequence). CDR3 in amino acids: CAATRWNTGELFF. CDR3 DNA: TGTGCCGCCACGAGGTGGAACACCGGGGAGCTGTTTTTT.

CDR3 region: CASSLVGAGGEAFF. The CDR3 nucleotides read TGTGCCAGCAGCTTGGTGGGGGCGGGAGGAGAAGCTTTCTTT. The genes are TRBV5-6 and TRBJ1-1, with TRBD1 as a possible D gene (6 bases). With 0 bases removed from V and 8 bases from J, the gap between germline ends came to 14 bases. The CDR3 contains 14 residues. CDR1 SGHDT and CDR2 YYEEEE come from the germline V gene. The full variable domain, with the rest looked up from reference TRBV5-6 and TRBJ1-1, is DAGVTQSPTHLIKTRGQQVTLRCSPKSGHDTVSWYQQALGQGPQFIFQYYEEEERQRGNFPDRFSGHQFPNYSSELNVNALLLGDSALYLCASSLVGAGGEAFFGQGTRLTVV.

The rearrangement joins TRBV12-3 or TRBV12-4 to TRBJ1-5; 7 bases line up with TRBD1. The CDR3 extends over 13 amino acids. The J segment lost 6 bases and the V segment lost 2 bases, leaving 1 base of the junction unmatched. Written as DNA, the CDR3 is TGTGCCAGCAGTTTAAACAGGGGTCAGCCCCAGCATTTT. Translated: CASSLNRGQPQHF.

The J gene is TRBJ2-7, the V gene TRBV7-8; either TRBD1 or TRBD2 may fit D (5 bases each). Germline V gene sequence: CDR1 SGHVS, CDR2 FQNEAQ. Trimming took 1 base from V and 7 from J, leaving 14 bases between them. The length of the CDR3 is 14 residues. The CDR3: CASSLGTAWGEQYF. CDR3 nucleotides: TGTGCCAGCAGCTTAGGAACCGCGTGGGGGGAGCAGTACTTC.

V usage is TRBV3-1 (or the pseudogene TRBV3-2) and J usage is TRBJ2-1; 12 bases fit TRBD2. In germline, CDR1 is LGHDT, CDR2 YNNKEL (reference sequence). This CDR3 contains 16 residues. Trimming at V came to 3 bases and at J to 4 bases, leaving 4 bases not matched to a gene. DNA for the CDR3: TGTGCCAGCAGCCATATCCTAGCGGGAGGGTACAATGAGCAGTTCTTC. Translating gives CASSHILAGGYNEQFF.

This clone occurred once. This chain links TRBV28 with TRBJ1-5; 7 positions agree with TRBD1. The germline V gene encodes CDR1 MDHEN and CDR2 SYDVKM. The CDR3 contains 16 residues. With 7 bases clipped from V and 4 bases from J, the junction kept 13 bases outside the gene matches. The CDR3 protein is CASTQGGRGVNQPQHF. As DNA, the CDR3 is TGTGCCAGCACCCAAGGGGGCAGGGGGGTAAATCAGCCCCAGCATTTT.

This chain links TRBV28 with TRBJ2-1; TRBD2 aligns across 7 bases. The junction had 8 bases not matched to a gene; V was cut back by 3 bases and J by 15 bases. The CDR3 has 12 residues. Germline assignment: CDR1 MDHEN and CDR2 SYDVKM. The CDR3 DNA is TGTGCCAGCAGTTTGGGCTGGACTAGTTTGTTCTTC. Translated, it gives CASSLGWTSLFF.

The chain links TRBV19 to TRBJ2-3; 13 bases align to TRBD2. Germline assignment: CDR1 LNHDA and CDR2 SQIVND (reference sequence). CDR3 length: 17 amino acids. Unmatched junction bases numbered 14, after V lost 5 bases and J lost 9 bases. CDR3 coding DNA: TGTGCCAGTAGTGTTCACCAAGGACTAGCGGGAGTTGAAACGCAGTATTTT. Protein: CASSVHQGLAGVETQYF.

The V and J genes are TRBV30 and TRBJ1-6, with D tentatively TRBD1 (5 bases). Trimming removed 5 bases at V and 9 bases at J, with 14 bases between. Per germline, CDR1 GTSNPN and CDR2 SVGIG (reference sequence). The length of the CDR3 is 13 residues. The CDR3 reads CAWDPMQGSPLHF. The CDR3 region has the DNA TGTGCCTGGGATCCTATGCAGGGTTCACCCCTCCACTTT. Drawing the rest from reference TRBV30 and TRBJ1-6, the complete variable domain is SQTIHQWPATLVQPVGSPLSLECTVEGTSNPNLYWYRQAAGRGLQLLFYSVGIGQISSEVPQNLSASRPQDRQFILSSKKLLLSDSGFYLCAWDPMQGSPLHFGNGTRLTVT.

The rearrangement links TRBV5-1 to TRBJ2-4, with D possibly TRBD2 on 5 matching bases. Germline V lookup: CDR1 SGHRS, CDR2 YFSETQ. The CDR3 extends over 17 amino acids. Trimming pared 0 bases from V and 1 base from J, leaving 14 bases between. The DNA of the CDR3 is TGCGCCAGCAGCTTGGATCGGGTTACGGGGGCCAAAAACATTCAGTACTTC. Protein sequence: CASSLDRVTGAKNIQYF. Full variable domain (remainder filled in from reference TRBV5-1 and TRBJ2-4): KAGVTQTPRYLIKTRGQQVTLSCSPISGHRSVSWYQQTPGQGLQFLFEYFSETQRNKGNFPGRFSGRQFSNSRSEMNVSTLELGDSALYLCASSLDRVTGAKNIQYFGAGTRLSVL.

The chain has TRBV29-1 and TRBJ1-2; the D is unclear. Trimming removed 6 bases at V and 4 bases at J, with 15 bases between. Germline CDR1 and CDR2: SQVTM and ANQGSEA. CDR3 length equals 13 residues. CDR3 DNA sequence: TGCAGCGTCCGGGCCTCCCGGAGCTATGGCTACACCTTC. This translates into CSVRASRSYGYTF.

The DNA of the CDR3 is TGTGCCACCTCATTTGATGGTTTCGGAGCGGGAGGGCCGGGGGGCACCGGGGAGCTGTTTTTT. Protein: CATSFDGFGAGGPGGTGELFF. This chain uses TRBV19 with TRBJ2-2; 10 bases match TRBD2. Germline V CDR1 and CDR2: LNHDA, SQIVND (reference sequence). The CDR3 spans 21 residues. V trimming: 10 bases; J trimming: 4 bases; junction bases outside the gene matches: 27.

This clone was seen only a few times. This chain links TRBV5-1 with TRBJ1-6; 9 bases line up with TRBD1. V gave up 2 bases and J gave up 9 bases; unmatched junction bases: 12. Germline values: CDR1 SGHRS, CDR2 YFSETQ. The CDR3 has 17 amino acids. In DNA, the CDR3 is TGCGCCAGCAGCTTAACCTTACAGGGGGCTGGTGCTTCACCCCTCCACTTT. It translates to CASSLTLQGAGASPLHF.

The chain is built from TRBV7-2 and TRBJ1-2; 9 bases align to TRBD1. Germline CDR1 SGHTA, CDR2 FQGNSA. This CDR3 comprises 14 residues. The V segment lost 4 bases and the J segment 4 bases; nucleotides outside the gene matches: 4. The CDR3 nucleotides are TGTGCCAGCAGCTCACAGGGGGCGGTCTATGGCTACACCTTC. This codes for CASSSQGAVYGYTF.

This clone was found once. V usage is TRBV6-2 or TRBV6-3 and J usage is TRBJ2-5, with a tentative D call TRBD1 (6 bases). The CDR3 is made up of 16 amino acids. With 6 bases removed from V and 4 bases from J, the gap between germline ends came to 21 bases. The germline gives CDR1 MNHEY, CDR2 SVGEGT. The CDR3 spells CASSLGDRSNGETQYF. The CDR3 coding sequence is TGTGCCAGCAGCTTGGGAGACAGGTCAAATGGAGAGACCCAGTACTTC.